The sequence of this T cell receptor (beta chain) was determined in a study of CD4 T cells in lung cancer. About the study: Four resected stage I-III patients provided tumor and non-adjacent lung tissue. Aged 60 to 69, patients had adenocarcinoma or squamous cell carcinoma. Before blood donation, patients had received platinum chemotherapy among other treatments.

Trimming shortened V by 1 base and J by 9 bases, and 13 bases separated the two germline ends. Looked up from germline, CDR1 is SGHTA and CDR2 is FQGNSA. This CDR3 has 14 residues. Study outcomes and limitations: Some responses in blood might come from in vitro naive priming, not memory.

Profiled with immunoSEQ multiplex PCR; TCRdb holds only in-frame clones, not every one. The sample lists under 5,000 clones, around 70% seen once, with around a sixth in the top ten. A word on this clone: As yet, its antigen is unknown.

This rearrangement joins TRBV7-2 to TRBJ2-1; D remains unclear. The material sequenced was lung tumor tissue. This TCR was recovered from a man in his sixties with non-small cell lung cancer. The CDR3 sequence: CASSLVTGGTEQFF. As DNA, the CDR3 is TGTGCCAGCAGCTTAGTGACCGGCGGAACTGAGCAGTTCTTC.